This T cell receptor beta chain was profiled in a study of memory CD4+ T cells and cytomegalovirus serostatus. In the study overall: This sample comes from healthy Belgian adults, about nine CMV seropositive, approximately 24 seronegative.

In the study's own analysis: After removing out-of-frame reads, approximately 2 million distinct TCRbeta sequences remained. Profiling relied on immunoSEQ multiplex PCR, and the TCRdb table lists in-frame clones only, not all of them. V, J and clone size are taken as reported in that table, and D and trimming were inferred from the DNA itself. Here the sample spans over 60,000 clones, 77% being singletons. Single viable CD3+CD4+CD8-CD45RO+ cells were sorted as the memory CD4+ T cells. Study observations and caveats: Of 150 to 200 reported CMV TCRbeta sequences, just over 65 were found in memory CD4+ repertoires. The CMV-associated TCR signature appears largely within the CD4+ memory repertoire.

This clone was counted only a few times. Its target is unknown. CDR1 is LNHDA, CDR2 SQIVND, per germline (reference sequence). Trimming shortened V by 5 bases and J by 5 bases, and 18 bases separated the two germline ends. This CDR3 region has 15 residues. The origin of this receptor is an adult in good health and CMV-seronegative. Sequences were obtained from memory CD4+ T cells from blood. The rearrangement links TRBV19 to TRBJ1-2; D unresolved. This CDR3 is CASSPTPRDKYGYTF. In DNA, the CDR3 is TGTGCCAGTAGTCCGACACCCCGCGACAAATATGGCTACACCTTC.